This T cell receptor beta chain was found in a study of STAT5B mutations in CD4+ large granular lymphocyte leukemia. Study-wide background: The CDR3 'QG' motif was associated with a particular HLA allele among healthy donors. Study-level findings and limits: TRBV06-family usage was enriched in top patient clones (8/27) versus controls (2/35).

This clone occurred once. Its antigen remains unknown. Controls came from buffy coats of healthy blood donors. V dropped 5 bases and J dropped 5; count of bases not matched to a gene: 9. The CDR3 extends over 15 amino acids. Germline V gives CDR1 LNHDA, CDR2 SQIVND (reference sequence). Sequenced by immunoSEQ multiplex PCR; TCRdb stores in-frame clones only, minus some. The sample has 31,000 or so clones; roughly 84% are singletons. V gene TRBV19 combines with J gene TRBJ1-5; TRBD1 agrees at 7 bases. What was sequenced was CD4+ T cells from blood buffy coats. This TCR came from a human donor in good health. As DNA, the CDR3 is TGTGCCAGTAGTCCGCCAACAGGGGTCTATCAGCCCCAGCATTTT. Translating it yields CASSPPTGVYQPQHF.